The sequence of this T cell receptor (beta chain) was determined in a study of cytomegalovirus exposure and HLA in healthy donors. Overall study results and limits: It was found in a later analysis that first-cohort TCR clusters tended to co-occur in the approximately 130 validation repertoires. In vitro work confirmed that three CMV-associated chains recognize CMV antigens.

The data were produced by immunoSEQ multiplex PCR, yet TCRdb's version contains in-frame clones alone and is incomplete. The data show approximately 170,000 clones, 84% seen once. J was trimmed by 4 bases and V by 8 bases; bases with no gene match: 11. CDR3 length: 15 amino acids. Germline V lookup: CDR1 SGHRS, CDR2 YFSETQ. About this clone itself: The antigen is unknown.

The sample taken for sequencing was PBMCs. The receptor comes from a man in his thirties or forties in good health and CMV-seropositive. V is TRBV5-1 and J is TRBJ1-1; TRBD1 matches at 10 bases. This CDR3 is CASRTTGTGATEAFF. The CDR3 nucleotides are TGCGCCAGTCGAACCACCGGGACAGGGGCCACTGAAGCTTTCTTT.